One and the same sample provided the 24 T cell receptor beta chains below, sequenced in a study of shared clonotypes between healthy human individuals. Assay: immunoSEQ multiplex PCR; the TCRdb copy retains only in-frame clones and omits some. The table includes 950,000 to 1,100,000 clones, around 78% detected once. The sequenced material came from memory CD4+ T cells from PBMCs. Subset indicated: CD45RA-negative fraction. These receptors came from a man aged 18 to 30 in good health. Some clones in this sample may be carry-over from other donors' samples.

The V and J genes are TRBV28 and TRBJ2-5, with no clear D. Germline assignment: CDR1 MDHEN and CDR2 SYDVKM. This CDR3 contains 14 residues. V lost 5 bases, J lost 2 bases, and 12 bases lay in between. The CDR3 DNA reads as TGTGCCAGCAGTCCCCTTCGCTTTCAAGAGACCCAGTACTTC. Its translation is CASSPLRFQETQYF. The entire variable domain, with the rest obtained from reference TRBV28 and TRBJ2-5, is as follows: DVKVTQSSRYLVKRTGEKVFLECVQDMDHENMFWYRQDPGLGLRLIYFSYDVKMKEKGDIPEGYSVSREKKERFSLILESASTNQTSMYLCASSPLRFQETQYFGPGTRLLVL.

The V gene is TRBV30, the J gene TRBJ2-5, with TRBD1 matching over 12 bases. The DNA end lines up better with TRBJ2-7; the J call may be wrong. The germline gives CDR1 GTSNPN, CDR2 SVGIG (reference sequence). The CDR3 contains 18 residues. This CDR3 is CAWSLFGTGGAIQDEQYF. The CDR3 nucleotides read TGTGCCTGGAGTCTCTTCGGGACAGGGGGCGCGATTCAGGACGAGCAGTACTTC.

V usage is TRBV30 and J usage is TRBJ1-3, with no clear D. Germline CDR1 GTSNPN, CDR2 SVGIG (reference sequence). The CDR3 consists of 15 residues. V gave up 0 bases and J gave up 0 bases, with 9 bases separating them. CDR3 DNA sequence: TGTGCCTGGAGTGTACGAGGCGCCTCTGGAAACACCATATATTTT. As protein: CAWSVRGASGNTIYF.

The CDR3 DNA sequence: TGTGCCAGCAGCGTATTAAGCGGTACTTCCTACAATGAGCAGTTCTTC. This codes for CASSVLSGTSYNEQFF. The rearrangement joins TRBV9 to TRBJ2-1, with a possible D match to TRBD2 (5 bases). The CDR3 is made up of 16 amino acids. CDR1 and CDR2 from the germline V gene are SGDLS and YYNGEE. Trimming removed 1 base from V and 1 base from J, with 12 bases in between.

In regard to this clone: A single base separates this from a much larger clone, so it may be a read error. J is TRBJ2-1 and V is TRBV7-3, with D perhaps TRBD2 (6 bases). CDR1 SGHTA and CDR2 FQGTGA come from the germline V gene. Trimming stripped 5 bases from V and 4 bases from J, with 9 bases between. The CDR3 consists of 13 residues. CDR3 coding DNA: TGTGCCAGCAGCCCCGGGGGATACAATGAGCAGTTCTTC. Residues: CASSPGGYNEQFF.

The chain combines TRBV19 with TRBJ1-5; weak D call: TRBD1 (6 bases). V lost 3 bases, J lost 6 bases, and 18 bases lay in between. The V gene's germline CDR1 is LNHDA and CDR2 SQIVND (reference sequence). CDR3 length: 16 residues. The CDR3 sequence is CASSMRGRGAVQPQHF. In nucleotides, the CDR3 is TGTGCCAGTAGTATGCGAGGCAGGGGAGCGGTTCAGCCCCAGCATTTT.

The chain uses TRBV19 and TRBJ2-2; tentatively, D is TRBD1 (5 bases). This CDR3 is 15 amino acids long. Germline V gene lookup returns CDR1 LNHDA and CDR2 SQIVND (reference sequence). V was shortened by 5 bases and J by 6 bases, with 16 bases between the two germline ends. CDR3 protein: CASSLAGYKSGELFF. The DNA for the CDR3 is TGTGCCAGTAGTTTGGCAGGGTACAAATCCGGGGAGCTGTTTTTT.

This sequence joins TRBV27 and TRBJ2-1; TRBD1 aligns across 9 bases. Germline loops: CDR1 MNHEY, CDR2 SMNVEV (reference sequence). The CDR3 has 17 amino acids. V shed 1 base, J shed 9 bases, and the junction held 13 bases outside the gene matches. The CDR3: CASSLFRFNRGLGEQFF. CDR3 nucleotide sequence: TGTGCCAGCAGTTTATTTCGGTTCAACAGGGGGCTGGGTGAGCAGTTCTTC.

The chain recombines TRBV27 with TRBJ2-3; D remains unclear. Germline lookup yields CDR1 MNHEY and CDR2 SMNVEV (reference sequence). Trimming removed 3 bases from V and 0 bases from J, with 7 bases in between. The CDR3 covers 14 residues. CDR3 residues: CASSLGASTDTQYF. The CDR3 coding sequence is TGTGCCAGCAGTTTGGGTGCTAGCACAGATACGCAGTATTTT.

CDR3 region: CAWSSGATGELFF. The CDR3 DNA sequence: TGTGCCTGGAGTTCCGGGGCCACCGGGGAGCTGTTTTTT. The chain joins TRBV30 to TRBJ2-2; D is perhaps TRBD1 or TRBD2 (5 bases each). V was trimmed by 2 bases and J by 4 bases, leaving 8 bases between them. The CDR3 spans 13 residues. Germline V CDR1 and CDR2: GTSNPN, SVGIG (reference sequence).

This clone was recorded only once. The chain joins TRBV5-4 to TRBJ2-7; D might be TRBD1 or TRBD2, each matching 6 bases. Per the germline V gene, CDR1 is SGHNT and CDR2 is YYREEE (reference sequence). The CDR3 contains 15 residues. The V and J ends lost 0 bases and 7 bases respectively, with 17 bases between them. CDR3 DNA: TGTGCCAGCAGCTTGGTGGGGGGCGGCCTCCTAGAGCAGTACTTC. This gives the protein CASSLVGGGLLEQYF. Using reference TRBV5-4 and TRBJ2-7 for the parts outside the CDR3, the full variable domain is ETGVTQSPTHLIKTRGQQVTLRCSSQSGHNTVSWYQQALGQGPQFIFQYYREEENGRGNFPPRFSGLQFPNYSSELNVNALELDDSALYLCASSLVGGGLLEQYFGPGTRLTVT.

The J gene is TRBJ2-7, the V gene TRBV4-3, with 10 bases lining up with TRBD2. This CDR3 is built from 18 residues. The V segment lost 0 bases and the J segment 2 bases; nucleotides outside the gene matches: 10. CDR1 and CDR2 (germline): LGHNA, YSLEER. CDR3 in DNA: TGCGCCAGCAGCCAAGATATAAGTCCTAGCGGGAGTACCTACGAGCAGTACTTC. Translated: CASSQDISPSGSTYEQYF.

The chain has TRBV4-2 and TRBJ1-3; 9 bases fit TRBD1. The J segment lost 6 bases and the V segment lost 4 bases, leaving 10 bases of the junction unmatched. Germline loops: CDR1 LGHNA, CDR2 YNFKEQ. This CDR3 comprises 16 residues. CDR3 sequence reads: CASSLSISQGANTIYF. CDR3 in DNA: TGTGCCAGCAGCCTATCCATTTCACAGGGGGCAAACACCATATATTTT.

This clone was counted only a few times. V usage is TRBV2 and J usage is TRBJ2-1; D remains unclear. The CDR3 consists of 9 residues. Germline V gives CDR1 SNHLY, CDR2 FYNNEI. The V gene lost 6 bases and the J gene lost 14 bases, with 8 bases spanning the gap. Written as DNA, the CDR3 is TGTGCCAGCAGACCCCCCGAGTTCTTC. Protein sequence: CASRPPEFF.

This chain links TRBV28 with TRBJ2-3; 9 nucleotides agree with TRBD1. CDR1 is MDHEN and CDR2 is SYDVKM in the germline V gene. CDR3 size: 13 residues. V shed 7 bases, J shed 5 bases, and the junction held 4 bases outside the gene matches. For the CDR3, the DNA is TGTGCCAGCAAAGGGACAGGGATAGATACGCAGTATTTT. Translated, it gives CASKGTGIDTQYF.

The V call is TRBV28, the J call TRBJ2-7; TRBD1 agrees at 9 bases. CDR3 length: 16 amino acids. V lost 4 bases and J lost 7; bases outside the gene matches: 14. The germline V gene has CDR1 MDHEN and CDR2 SYDVKM. The DNA for the CDR3 is TGTGCCAGCAGTTCACCCATCCCGGGACAGGGAAGTGAGCAGTACTTC. This gives the protein CASSSPIPGQGSEQYF.

This clone was seen a few times. For the CDR3, the DNA is TGTGCCAGCAGCAAAGGGGTGAGCTCTGGAAACACCATATATTTT. This gives the protein CASSKGVSSGNTIYF. The chain links TRBV9 to TRBJ1-3, with a weak D call TRBD1 (5 bases). This CDR3 spans 15 amino acids. V dropped 4 bases and J dropped 0 bases, with 11 bases sitting between them. Germline loops: CDR1 SGDLS, CDR2 YYNGEE.

The chain couples TRBV5-1 to TRBJ2-3; the D gene is possibly TRBD2 (5 bases). The CDR3 has 16 residues. The V end was cut by 3 bases, the J end by 5 bases, with 19 bases between. CDR1 is SGHRS and CDR2 is YFSETQ in the germline V gene. CDR3 nucleotides: TGCGCCAGCAGCTCGCAGCGTGGGAGCGCGGGAGATACGCAGTATTTT. Translated, it gives CASSSQRGSAGDTQYF.

The J gene is TRBJ2-7, the V gene TRBV7-9; D unclear. V was shortened by 1 base and J by 0 bases, with 7 bases between the two germline ends. Germline lookup yields CDR1 SEHNR and CDR2 FQNEAQ (reference sequence). The CDR3 has 14 amino acids. The chain's CDR3 is CASSLEGFSYEQYF. The CDR3 DNA reads TGTGCCAGCAGCTTAGAAGGCTTCTCCTACGAGCAGTACTTC.

This clone was detected ten times or more. The chain employs TRBV27 and TRBJ2-3, with 10 bases matching TRBD2. Trimming cost V 0 bases and J 8 bases; bases outside gene matches: 11. Germline loops: CDR1 MNHEY, CDR2 SMNVEV (reference sequence). The CDR3 contains 17 residues. Written as DNA, the CDR3 is TGTGCCAGCAGTTTATCCCTAGCGGGAGCTGAGAGGGGTACGCAGTATTTT. It specifies CASSLSLAGAERGTQYF.

CDR3 amino acids: CASSDSGKGEETQYF. CDR3 bases: TGTGCCAGCAGTGATTCTGGGAAGGGGGAAGAGACCCAGTACTTC. The J gene is TRBJ2-5, the V gene TRBV6-4, with D perhaps matching TRBD1 (6 bases). V was pared by 3 bases and J by 3 bases, with 14 bases between. The CDR3 loop spans 15 amino acids. Germline CDR1 and CDR2: MRHNA and SNTAGT.

This rearrangement joins TRBV10-3 to TRBJ2-1; no definite D call. The CDR3 sequence is 13 residues long. Germline loops: CDR1 ENHRY, CDR2 SYGVKD. V was clipped by 0 bases and J by 5 bases, with 5 bases between them. The CDR3 sequence: CAISESRDNEQFF. The CDR3 DNA reads TGTGCCATCAGTGAGTCAAGGGACAATGAGCAGTTCTTC.

The chain uses TRBV11-2 and TRBJ1-5, with 9 nucleotides matching TRBD1. CDR1 and CDR2 from the germline V gene are SGHAT and FQNNGV. V dropped 4 bases and J dropped 0; count of bases not matched to a gene: 10. There are 18 residues in the CDR3. CDR3: CASSSTTGTGYSNQPQHF. The CDR3 region has the DNA TGTGCCAGCAGCTCCACTACCGGGACAGGGTATAGCAATCAGCCCCAGCATTTT.

V is TRBV5-1 and J is TRBJ2-3, with 8 bases fitting TRBD1. CDR1 and CDR2 (germline): SGHRS, YFSETQ. This CDR3 comprises 16 residues. Germline trimming cut 1 base from V and 4 bases from J; bases unmatched to any gene: 8. This CDR3 is CASSLPRTGRPDTQYF. The CDR3 nucleotides read TGCGCCAGCAGCTTGCCTCGGACAGGGCGACCAGATACGCAGTATTTT. Combining the CDR3 with reference TRBV5-1 and TRBJ2-3 gives the whole variable domain KAGVTQTPRYLIKTRGQQVTLSCSPISGHRSVSWYQQTPGQGLQFLFEYFSETQRNKGNFPGRFSGRQFSNSRSEMNVSTLELGDSALYLCASSLPRTGRPDTQYFGPGTRLTVL.